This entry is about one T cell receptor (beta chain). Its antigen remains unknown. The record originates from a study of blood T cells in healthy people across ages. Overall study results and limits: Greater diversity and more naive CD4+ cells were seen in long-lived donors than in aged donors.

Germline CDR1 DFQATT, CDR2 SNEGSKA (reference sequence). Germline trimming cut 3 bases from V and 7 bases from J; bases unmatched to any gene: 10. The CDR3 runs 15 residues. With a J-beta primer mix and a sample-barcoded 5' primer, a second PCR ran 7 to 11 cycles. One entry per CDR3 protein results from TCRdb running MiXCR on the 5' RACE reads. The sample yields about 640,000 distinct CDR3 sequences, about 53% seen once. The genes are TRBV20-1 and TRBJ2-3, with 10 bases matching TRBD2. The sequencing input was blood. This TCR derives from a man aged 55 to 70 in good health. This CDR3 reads CSARSGGELGNTQYF. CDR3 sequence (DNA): TGCAGTGCTAGGAGCGGGGGGGAGTTAGGAAATACGCAGTATTTT.